Below, 16 T cell receptor beta chains from the same sample are listed, as sequenced in a study of early T cells in non-severe SARS-CoV-2 infection. TCRdb re-derived calls from the 5' RACE reads in MiXCR, one entry per CDR3 protein. The sample includes about 98,000 distinct CDR3 sequences, approximately 11% of them seen just once. The specimen was whole blood. The receptors shown here come from an adult who was a healthcare worker with PCR-confirmed SARS-CoV-2 infection or an uninfected control (not recorded which).

The chain employs TRBV28 and TRBJ2-3; D not resolved. In germline, CDR1 is MDHEN, CDR2 SYDVKM. The CDR3 is 12 residues long. Trimming took off 5 bases at V and 6 bases at J, with 9 bases between the two ends. CDR3 in amino acids: CASSPPQDTQYF. The CDR3 DNA reads TGTGCCAGCAGTCCCCCTCAGGATACGCAGTATTTT.

The chain uses TRBV12-5 and TRBJ2-2; 11 positions agree with TRBD1. Trimming removed 5 bases from V and 5 bases from J; junction bases left unmatched: 10. The germline V gene has CDR1 LGHNT and CDR2 FRNRAP. CDR3 size: 17 residues. The CDR3 sequence: CASGLYPGQGVTGELFF. The CDR3 DNA sequence: TGTGCTAGTGGTCTCTACCCGGGACAGGGGGTTACCGGGGAGCTGTTTTTT.

This clonotype occurred a few times. V gene TRBV19 combines with J gene TRBJ2-1; D possibly corresponds to TRBD2 (6 bases). The CDR3 has 16 amino acids. Germline lookup yields CDR1 LNHDA and CDR2 SQIVND (reference sequence). The V gene lost 0 bases and the J gene lost 8 bases, with 17 bases spanning the gap. CDR3 bases: TGTGCCAGTAGTATAGAGCGGGGTTGGCCTTTAGATGAGCAGTTCTTC. Translated: CASSIERGWPLDEQFF.

The chain recombines TRBV20-1 with TRBJ2-7; perhaps D is TRBD1 or TRBD2 (5 bases each). The germline gives CDR1 DFQATT, CDR2 SNEGSKA (reference sequence). V shed 0 bases and J shed 0 bases, with 15 bases lying between them. This CDR3 comprises 16 residues. For the CDR3, the DNA is TGCAGTGCTAGAGATTACGGGACGGGGCCCTCCTACGAGCAGTACTTC. It translates to CSARDYGTGPSYEQYF.

V usage is TRBV7-9 and J usage is TRBJ2-6; TRBD1 matches at 7 bases. Unmatched junction bases numbered 6, after V lost 5 bases and J lost 2 bases. Germline-derived CDR1 and CDR2 are SEHNR and FQNEAQ (reference sequence). The CDR3 contains 16 residues. The CDR3 DNA reads TGTGCCAGCAGCCCATCGACAGGGCCTGGGGCCAACGTCCTGACTTTC. As protein: CASSPSTGPGANVLTF.

The V call is TRBV9, the J call TRBJ1-1; a possible D gene is TRBD1 (6 bases). CDR1 and CDR2 from the germline V gene are SGDLS and YYNGEE. The CDR3 length is 15 residues. V was cut by 4 bases and J by 0 bases, with 13 bases left in between. The CDR3 DNA reads as TGTGCCAGCAGCCAGGCCACAGGGTTGAACACTGAAGCTTTCTTT. This sequence encodes CASSQATGLNTEAFF.

The rearrangement links TRBV29-1 to TRBJ1-2, with D possibly TRBD1 on 6 matching bases. This CDR3 contains 15 residues. V lost 0 bases, J lost 8 bases, and 19 bases lay in between. CDR1 and CDR2 from the germline V gene are SQVTM and ANQGSEA. CDR3 sequence: CSVEDQGQQQKGYTF. The CDR3 nucleotides are TGCAGCGTTGAAGATCAAGGACAGCAGCAGAAGGGCTACACCTTC.

Only a few counts were recorded for this clonotype. The V call is TRBV18, the J call TRBJ1-2; D is possibly TRBD1 (5 bases). The V gene lost 3 bases and the J gene lost 4 bases, with 15 bases spanning the gap. In germline, CDR1 is KGHSH, CDR2 LQKENI. The CDR3 length is 15 residues. CDR3 nucleotide sequence: TGTGCCAGCTCACCCGGAGGGGCCGGAGGCTATGGCTACACCTTC. Protein product: CASSPGGAGGYGYTF.

This clonotype turned up a few times. The chain links TRBV14 to TRBJ2-3; D remains unclear. This CDR3 is 14 amino acids long. Between the trimmed V and J ends, which lost 0 bases and 2 bases, there was a span of 6 bases. CDR1 and CDR2 from the germline V gene are SGHDN and FVKESK. CDR3 sequence (DNA): TGTGCCAGCAGCCAAGATAGCCACACAGATACGCAGTATTTT. Its protein product is CASSQDSHTDTQYF.

This clonotype has at least ten counts. As DNA, the CDR3 is TGCAGTGCTAGTCGACAGAGCTATGGCTACACCTTC. Protein sequence: CSASRQSYGYTF. The chain couples TRBV20-1 to TRBJ1-2, with D possibly TRBD1 on 5 matching bases. Trimming pared 3 bases from V and 4 bases from J, leaving 9 bases between. CDR3 length: 12 amino acids. Germline V gene data show CDR1 as DFQATT and CDR2 as SNEGSKA (reference sequence).

The chain employs TRBV5-1 and TRBJ2-3; no definite D call. Germline-derived CDR1 and CDR2 are SGHRS and YFSETQ. The CDR3 length is 14 residues. The V and J ends lost 0 bases and 1 base respectively, with 6 bases between them. CDR3 amino acids: CASSLGAGTDTQYF. CDR3 bases: TGCGCCAGCAGCTTGGGCGCCGGCACAGATACGCAGTATTTT.

As to this clonotype: One end of the junction does not line up with germline, which may come from a read error. The chain employs TRBV10-3 and TRBJ2-1, with TRBD2 matching over 7 bases. Germline CDR1 is ENHRY and CDR2 is SYGVKD. The CDR3 contains 16 residues. CDR3 nucleotide sequence: TGTGCCATCAGTGAAGTGCAAGCGGGGAACTACAATGAGCAGCTCTTC. Translated, it gives CAISEVQAGNYNEQLF.

This clonotype was observed at least ten times. The chain uses TRBV5-4 and TRBJ2-3; the match to TRBD2 covers 14 bases. CDR3 length: 15 amino acids. The germline CDR1 and CDR2 sequences are SGHNT and YYREEE (reference sequence). The V and J ends lost 2 bases and 6 bases, in that order; junction bases with no gene match: 2. In DNA form, the CDR3 reads TGTGCCAGCAGCTTACGGACTAGCGGGAGGGATACGCAGTATTTT. Translated, it gives CASSLRTSGRDTQYF.

On this clonotype itself: A much larger clone sits a single nucleotide away, making a read error possible. This chain joins TRBV6-6 and TRBJ1-1; D unclear. Trimming shortened V by 0 bases and J by 5 bases, and 7 bases separated the two germline ends. The germline gives CDR1 MNHNY, CDR2 SVGAGI (reference sequence). This CDR3 is built from 13 residues. Here the CDR3 reads CASSYSTETEAFF. The CDR3 DNA sequence: TGTGCCAGCAGTTACTCGACGGAGACTGAAGCTTTCTTT.

Only a few counts were recorded for this clonotype. The rearrangement uses TRBV29-1 and TRBJ2-3; TRBD2 matches at 7 bases. Germline-derived CDR1 and CDR2 are SQVTM and ANQGSEA. J gave up 1 base and V 7 bases, and 11 bases lay outside the gene matches. The CDR3 has 15 amino acids. The CDR3 sequence is CSGCLGGDCTDTQYF. The CDR3 nucleotides are TGCAGCGGGTGTTTGGGGGGGGACTGCACAGATACGCAGTATTTT.

This clonotype was recorded at least ten times. The chain has TRBV7-9 and TRBJ2-3; possibly TRBD1 or TRBD2 for D (5 bases each). The germline V gene has CDR1 SEHNR and CDR2 FQNEAQ (reference sequence). The CDR3 covers 14 residues. Trimming stripped 7 bases from V and 6 bases from J, with 17 bases between. The CDR3: CASTLEGLGDTQYF. The CDR3 DNA is TGTGCCAGCACCCTAGAGGGGTTGGGGGATACGCAGTATTTT.